This T cell receptor (beta chain) was observed in a study of T cell responses to AZD1222 COVID-19 vaccine (dated by TCRdb to the early 2020s). A note on the overall study: A total of approximately 250 trial participants underwent TCR sequencing, of whom roughly 210 had received two doses of AZD1222 and around 26 had received two doses of the MenACWY control vaccine. Trial participants were enrolled by age into subgroups of 18-55, 56-69 and 70-plus years, and around 150, 29 and 61 TCR-sequenced participants, respectively, were included in these subgroups. Overall results and qualifications from the work: The 56-69-year group was small, and its depth increase did not reach significance, likely because of low power. After two AZD1222 doses, spike-specific TCR breadth and depth were significantly higher than at day 0 and than in MenACWY recipients. Conclusions about previously exposed vaccinees were limited because only six or seven AZD1222 recipients were SARS-CoV-2 seropositive at baseline. Most participants were white British and females outnumbered males, and the authors suggested that clonal diversity may have been underestimated. Reportedly, almost half of the unique spike-specific TCRs recognized epitopes lying outside the regions that are mutated in the B.1.351 and B.1.1.7 variants. Because no day 14 peak-response samples were available, repertoires were characterized only after the peak T cell response. Vaccine-associated CD4 TCRs spanned the whole spike protein, with dominant responses in regions 160-218 and 743-854.

The time point label, read with the paper, signifies: about 28 days (+/-7) after the second vaccine dose. Because spike-specific TCR depth and breadth did not differ between the two schedules, AZD1222 recipients who got a second dose at roughly 4 weeks were pooled with those who got a second dose at roughly 12 weeks. Vaccinee samples were obtained from the UK trials COV001 and COV002, which included a single-blind randomized controlled phase 2/3 trial of AZD1222 (ChAdOx1 nCoV-19) in healthy adults. For TCRbeta chain sequencing, PBMC samples from trial participants were taken at day 0 and at day 28 after the second dose. As for this clone: Its binding antigen is unknown. Per-base quality was not reported, and no clone a single base away is much larger than it.

The CDR3 sequence holds 16 residues, the cysteine and phenylalanine included. Here the CDR3 DNA is all that survives: 48 bases in frame from base 1. V loses 4 bases of germline sequence and J loses 0 bases, and the interval between the two ends is 15 bases. Via the germline V gene, CDR1 is MDHEN and CDR2 SYDVKM. The CDR3 regions of human TCRbeta chains were analyzed by immunosequencing. In the original analysis: TCRs in the repertoires were compared against a reference library of SARS-CoV-2-specific TCRs that had been generated with the MIRA antigen-specificity platform. Breadth was defined as the fraction of unique TCRs that were SARS-CoV-2-associated, and depth was defined as the fraction of total T cells that were SARS-CoV-2-associated. Each spike-specific TCR was assigned to its reactive spike region and to a CD4 or CD8 class using the MIRA data. Log10-transformed breadth and depth values were compared by one-way ANOVA with Sidak's multiple comparisons tests. Imported from immuneACCESS, the table was reduced by TCRdb to in-frame sequences with V and J called. These copies leave out some clones; in studies compared against another copy, an unresolved V gene accounts for under half, and the cause of the remainder is not known. The V and J calls and clone size come from that table; D and trimming were worked out from the DNA. Here the sample has 120,000 or so clones; around 84% occur a single time. The ten largest clones represent about 28% of the sample.

The sample consisted of peripheral blood, taken 28 days after the second AZD1222 dose. This TCR derives from an adult who received the AZD1222 COVID-19 vaccine. The sequence links TRBV28 to TRBJ1-1; the D gene is unclear. The CDR3 protein is CASSYPQPALNTEAFF. The nucleotide sequence reads TGTGCCAGCAGTTACCCACAGCCAGCTCTGAACACTGAAGCTTTCTTT.